Sequencing of this T cell receptor beta chain was carried out in a study of cytomegalovirus exposure and HLA in healthy donors. The length of the CDR3 is 18 residues. Trimming at V came to 5 bases and at J to 2 bases, leaving 17 bases not matched to a gene. Germline CDR1 and CDR2: SGHTA and FQGNSA. Findings and caveats of the study: When analyzed later, a missense DCLRE1C variant was found to be linked to TCR beta V- and J-gene trimming.

The PCR ran on 60 Vbeta and 13 Jbeta primers. Profiling relied on immunoSEQ multiplex PCR, and the TCRdb table lists in-frame clones only, not all of them. The table lists fewer than 130,000 clones, around 76% of them singletons. On this clone: Its antigen is undetermined.

This rearrangement joins TRBV7-2 to TRBJ2-7; 8 positions agree with TRBD2. This TCR was recovered from a man aged 30 to 45 in good health and CMV-seropositive. The specimen sequenced was PBMCs. The CDR3 here is CASSGWAGGTQVPYEQYF. The DNA of the CDR3 is TGTGCCAGCAGCGGATGGGCGGGGGGAACTCAAGTCCCCTACGAGCAGTACTTC.